This record covers a single T cell receptor beta chain. This clonotype was counted only a few times. Its antigen remains unidentified. One base away there is no much larger clone; base qualities are not given. Unsorted PBMC libraries were generated from 2 million PBMCs stored in RNAlater at -80 °C until RNA extraction. Multiple sclerosis patients were enrolled in a US clinical protocol under which disease progression was evaluated by magnetic resonance imaging. Peripheral blood was subjected to Ficoll-Hypaque density gradient centrifugation to isolate PBMCs, which were then cryopreserved in liquid nitrogen. cDNA was synthesized by template-switch 5'RACE using a primer carrying a 10-nucleotide random unique molecular identifier by which each TCR transcript was tagged. Every sequencing run covered 15-18 subjects and yielded more than 170 million TCR-beta sequences. Total RNA was extracted with the RNeasy kit. The KAPA Real-time Library Amplification kit was used to amplify TCR-beta VDJ regions with primers targeting the TCR constant region and the 5'RACE anchor. A first PCR added sample indexes and Illumina adaptors, and a second PCR then raised library yield. After Ampure bead purification, the TCR product of roughly 650 bp was size-selected on a 2% E-gel SizeSelection system. Before pooling, libraries had their quality checked on a Bioanalyzer, their concentration measured with Qubit, and their quantity determined with the Kapa Library Quantification kit. An Illumina HiSeq 2500 was used to sequence the libraries paired-end at 2 x 150 bp. To increase sequence diversity, roughly 24-30% phiX was spiked into each library pool. The original pipeline was this. The UMI-based MiGEC pipeline processed quality-filtered reads and removed over 85% of raw TCR sequences during error correction. VDJ genes were aligned to IMGT germline references, and clonotypes were defined by unique CDR3 amino acid sequence plus V-J genes. Clonal expansion, Shannon diversity and CDR3 relatedness (CalcPairwiseDistances, ClusterSamples) were evaluated with VDJtools, and phylogenetic trees were built with CLCbio workbench. Using coefficient-of-variation modelling across technical triplicates, the study counted a clone as expanded if it had at least 8 unique UMIs. TCRdb reprocessing: public reads trimmed at Q25 with fastp, clones called with MiXCR, in-frame beta chains kept. When rows share a CDR3 protein, they turn into one entry using the most common DNA and genes. The V and J calls follow TCRdb's processing rather than the paper's. The sample yields 66,000 or so distinct CDR3 sequences; 4.5% were counted once. The biggest ten clones account for around 6.9% of the sample.

The sample belongs to a study of neurological immune-mediated disorders (dated by TCRdb to between 2017 and 2020). Some background on the complete study: Among the roughly 34 multiple sclerosis patients, relapsing-remitting MS was present in some 31 and secondary progressive MS was present in 3. The cohort was made up of approximately 65 subjects, consisting of some 14 HAM/TSP patients, some 35 multiple sclerosis patients and about 20 healthy controls. Peripheral blood TCR-beta repertoires from HTLV-I-associated myelopathy (HAM/TSP) patients, multiple sclerosis patients and healthy controls were compared by UMI-based sequencing. The 95 to 110 TCR-beta libraries covered PBMC samples along with longitudinal samples, technical triplicates, and paired sorted CD4+ and CD8+ T-cell subsets.

On the study overall, not on this receptor specifically: No identical CDR3 amino acid sequences were shared among expanded clones across subjects, suggesting private TCR-beta repertoires in all groups. In phylogenetic analysis, the repertoires of 18 of 34 MS patients grouped into a cluster of related CDR3 sequences, which suggests a possible signature at the repertoire level. TCR clonal expansion was greatest in HAM/TSP patients and smallest in MS patients, who ranked below even healthy controls. The MS cluster showed no association with clinical or MRI features, and the authors stated that larger cohorts are needed.

The V end gives up 3 bases and the J end 0 bases, leaving 17 bases in the junction not matched to a gene. There are 20 amino acids in the CDR3, from cysteine to phenylalanine inclusive. Solely the CDR3 DNA is kept, with 60 bases framed from the first base. The germline V gene specifies MNHEY as CDR1 and SVGAGI as CDR2. Sequencing used PBMCs. This chain joins TRBV6-5 to TRBJ1-1; 9 bases in between match TRBD1. The clonotype was recovered from a man aged 30 to 39 with multiple sclerosis. The CDR3 region reads CASSYWEDRGKPTMNTEAFF. Read as DNA, the sequence is TGTGCCAGCAGTTATTGGGAAGACAGGGGGAAACCTACTATGAACACTGAAGCTTTCTTT.